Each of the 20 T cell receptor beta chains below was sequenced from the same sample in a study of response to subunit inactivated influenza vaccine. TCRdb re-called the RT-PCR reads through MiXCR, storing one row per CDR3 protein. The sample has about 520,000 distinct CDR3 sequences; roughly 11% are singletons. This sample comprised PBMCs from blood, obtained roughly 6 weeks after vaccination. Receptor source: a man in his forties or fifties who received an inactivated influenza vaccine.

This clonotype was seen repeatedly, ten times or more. The CDR3 DNA reads as TGCGCCAGCAGCTTGGCCGGGACTAGCGGGAGAAGGGCCTACGAGCAGTACTTC. Amino acid sequence: CASSLAGTSGRRAYEQYF. The chain employs TRBV5-1 and TRBJ2-7; TRBD2 agrees at 14 bases. CDR3 size: 18 residues. The trim removed 0 bases at V and 2 bases at J, leaving 7 bases unmatched. Germline V gives CDR1 SGHRS, CDR2 YFSETQ.

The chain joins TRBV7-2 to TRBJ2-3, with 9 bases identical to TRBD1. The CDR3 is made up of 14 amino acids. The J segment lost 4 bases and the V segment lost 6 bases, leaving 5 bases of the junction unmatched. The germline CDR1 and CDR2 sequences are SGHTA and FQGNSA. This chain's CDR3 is CASSRQGVADTQYF. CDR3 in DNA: TGTGCCAGCAGTCGACAGGGGGTAGCAGATACGCAGTATTTT.

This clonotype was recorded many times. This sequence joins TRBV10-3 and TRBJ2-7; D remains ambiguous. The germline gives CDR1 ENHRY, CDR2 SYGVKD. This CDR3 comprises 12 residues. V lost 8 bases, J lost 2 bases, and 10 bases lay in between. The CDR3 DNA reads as TGTGCCATCGGTCAACCTACCTACGAGCAGTACTTC. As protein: CAIGQPTYEQYF.

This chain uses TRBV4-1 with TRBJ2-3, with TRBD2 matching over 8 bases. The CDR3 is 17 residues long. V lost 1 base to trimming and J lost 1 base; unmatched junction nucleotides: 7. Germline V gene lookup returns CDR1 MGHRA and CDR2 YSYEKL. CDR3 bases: TGCGCCAGCAGCCAAGCCCCCCCCGGGAGGGGCACAGATACGCAGTATTTT. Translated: CASSQAPPGRGTDTQYF.

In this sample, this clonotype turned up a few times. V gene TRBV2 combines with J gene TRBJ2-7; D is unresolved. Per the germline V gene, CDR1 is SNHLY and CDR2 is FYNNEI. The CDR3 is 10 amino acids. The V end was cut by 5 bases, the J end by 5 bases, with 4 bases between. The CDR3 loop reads CASSYDEQYF. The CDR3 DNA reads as TGTGCCAGCAGTTATGACGAGCAGTACTTC.

The CDR3: CASSRGQDVHAGELFF. The CDR3 region has the DNA TGCGCCAGCAGCCGCGGACAGGACGTTCACGCCGGGGAGCTGTTTTTT. The chain joins TRBV5-1 to TRBJ2-2, with TRBD1 matching 7 bases. Looked up from germline, CDR1 is SGHRS and CDR2 is YFSETQ. CDR3 size: 16 residues. After removal of 4 bases from V and 6 bases from J, the junction contained 12 bases not matched to a gene.

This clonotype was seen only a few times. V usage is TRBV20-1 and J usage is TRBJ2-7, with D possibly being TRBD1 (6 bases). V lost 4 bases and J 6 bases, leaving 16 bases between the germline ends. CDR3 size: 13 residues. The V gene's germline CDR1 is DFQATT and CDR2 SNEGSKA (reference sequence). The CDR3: CSATPIQGSEQYF. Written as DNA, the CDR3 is TGCAGTGCTACTCCAATACAGGGCTCCGAGCAGTACTTC.

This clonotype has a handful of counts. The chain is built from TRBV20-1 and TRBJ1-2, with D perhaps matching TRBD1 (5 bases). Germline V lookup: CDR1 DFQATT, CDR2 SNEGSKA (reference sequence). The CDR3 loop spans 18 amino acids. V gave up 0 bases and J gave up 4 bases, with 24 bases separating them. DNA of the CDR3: TGCAGTGCTAGAGATCGTATAATAAGTAAGCCAGGGATCTATGGCTACACCTTC. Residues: CSARDRIISKPGIYGYTF.

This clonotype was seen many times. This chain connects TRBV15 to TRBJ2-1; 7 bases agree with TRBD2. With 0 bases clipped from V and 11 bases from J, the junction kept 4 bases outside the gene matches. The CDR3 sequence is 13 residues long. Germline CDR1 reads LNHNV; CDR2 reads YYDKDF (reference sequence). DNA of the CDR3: TGTGCCACCAGCAGAGAGAGCGGGGTCAAGCAGTTCTTC. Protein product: CATSRESGVKQFF.

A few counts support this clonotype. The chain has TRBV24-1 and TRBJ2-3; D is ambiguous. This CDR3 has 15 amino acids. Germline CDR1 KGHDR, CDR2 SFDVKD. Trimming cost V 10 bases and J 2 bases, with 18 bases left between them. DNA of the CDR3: TGTGCCACTCAGCCCCGAGTGGGAAACACAGATACGCAGTATTTT. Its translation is CATQPRVGNTDTQYF.

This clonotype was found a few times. The CDR3 protein is CSADRVANEQFF. The CDR3 DNA is TGCAGTGCTGACAGGGTAGCCAATGAGCAGTTCTTC. The V gene is TRBV20-1, the J gene TRBJ2-1, with 7 nucleotides matching TRBD1. In germline, CDR1 is DFQATT, CDR2 SNEGSKA (reference sequence). The J segment lost 6 bases and the V segment lost 5 bases, leaving 4 bases of the junction unmatched. This CDR3 contains 12 residues.

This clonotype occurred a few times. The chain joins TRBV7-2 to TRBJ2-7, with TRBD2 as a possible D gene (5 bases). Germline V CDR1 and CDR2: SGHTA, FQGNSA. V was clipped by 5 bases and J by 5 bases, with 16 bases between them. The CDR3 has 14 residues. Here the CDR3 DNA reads TGTGCCAGCAGCCCCGCAACAACTAGTGACGAGCAGTACTTC. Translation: CASSPATTSDEQYF. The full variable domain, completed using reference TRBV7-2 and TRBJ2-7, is GAGVSQSPSNKVTEKGKDVELRCDPISGHTALYWYRQSLGQGLEFLIYFQGNSAPDKSGLPSDRFSAERTGGSVSTLTIQRTQQEDSAVYLCASSPATTSDEQYFGPGTRLTVT.

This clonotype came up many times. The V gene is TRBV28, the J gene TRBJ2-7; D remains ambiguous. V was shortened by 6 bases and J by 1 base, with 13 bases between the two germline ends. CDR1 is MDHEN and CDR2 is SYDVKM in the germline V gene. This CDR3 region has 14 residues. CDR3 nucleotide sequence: TGTGCCAGCAGGTATAGGGCGCCTTCCTACGAGCAGTACTTC. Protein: CASRYRAPSYEQYF. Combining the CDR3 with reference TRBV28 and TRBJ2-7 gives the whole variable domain DVKVTQSSRYLVKRTGEKVFLECVQDMDHENMFWYRQDPGLGLRLIYFSYDVKMKEKGDIPEGYSVSREKKERFSLILESASTNQTSMYLCASRYRAPSYEQYFGPGTRLTVT.

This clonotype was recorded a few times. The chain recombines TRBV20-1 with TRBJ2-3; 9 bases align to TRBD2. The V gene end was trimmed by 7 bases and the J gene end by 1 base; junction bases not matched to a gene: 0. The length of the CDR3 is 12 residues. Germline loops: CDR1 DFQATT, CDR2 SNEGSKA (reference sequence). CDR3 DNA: TGCAGTGAGCGGGGGGGCACAGATACGCAGTATTTT. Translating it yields CSERGGTDTQYF.

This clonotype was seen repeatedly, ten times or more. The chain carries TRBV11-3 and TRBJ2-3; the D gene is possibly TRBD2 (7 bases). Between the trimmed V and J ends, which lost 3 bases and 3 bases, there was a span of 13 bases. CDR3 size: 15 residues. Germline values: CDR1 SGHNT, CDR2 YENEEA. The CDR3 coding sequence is TGTGCCAGCAGCTTGGGGGGGGGGCCTACAGATACGCAGTATTTT. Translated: CASSLGGGPTDTQYF.

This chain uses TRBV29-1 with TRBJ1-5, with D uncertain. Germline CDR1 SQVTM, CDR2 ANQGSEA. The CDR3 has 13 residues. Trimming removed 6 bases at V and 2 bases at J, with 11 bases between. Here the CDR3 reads CSVTLRGNQPQHF. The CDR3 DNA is TGCAGCGTCACTTTACGGGGCAATCAGCCCCAGCATTTT.

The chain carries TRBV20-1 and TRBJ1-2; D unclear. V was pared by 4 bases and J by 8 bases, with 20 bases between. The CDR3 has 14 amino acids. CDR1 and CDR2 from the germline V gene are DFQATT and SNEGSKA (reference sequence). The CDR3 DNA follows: TGCAGTGCTACTCCCAGCGGGAGTCTTGAGGGCTACACCTTC. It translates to CSATPSGSLEGYTF.

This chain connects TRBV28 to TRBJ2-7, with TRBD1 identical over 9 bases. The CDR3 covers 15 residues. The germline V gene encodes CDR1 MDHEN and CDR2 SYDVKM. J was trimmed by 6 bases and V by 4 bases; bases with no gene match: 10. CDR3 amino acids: CASSWGQGKKSEQYF. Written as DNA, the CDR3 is TGTGCCAGCAGTTGGGGACAGGGCAAGAAATCCGAGCAGTACTTC. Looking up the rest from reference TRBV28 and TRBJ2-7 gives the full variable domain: DVKVTQSSRYLVKRTGEKVFLECVQDMDHENMFWYRQDPGLGLRLIYFSYDVKMKEKGDIPEGYSVSREKKERFSLILESASTNQTSMYLCASSWGQGKKSEQYFGPGTRLTVT.

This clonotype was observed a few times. The chain's CDR3 is CSAKRSTSGNEQYF. CDR3 sequence (DNA): TGCAGTGCGAAGAGATCGACTAGCGGGAACGAGCAGTACTTC. The chain employs TRBV20-1 and TRBJ2-7; 11 bases line up with TRBD2. Germline-derived CDR1 and CDR2 are DFQATT and SNEGSKA (reference sequence). CDR3 length equals 14 residues. The ends lost 6 bases at V and 5 bases at J; junction bases unmatched: 9.

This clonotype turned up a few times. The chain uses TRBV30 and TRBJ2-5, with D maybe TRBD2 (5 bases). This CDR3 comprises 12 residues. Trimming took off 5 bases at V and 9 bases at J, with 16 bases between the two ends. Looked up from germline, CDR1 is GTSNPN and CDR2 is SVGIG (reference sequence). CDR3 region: CAWFSQAGAQYF. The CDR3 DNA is TGTGCCTGGTTTTCGCAGGCCGGGGCCCAGTACTTC.